This T cell receptor beta chain was obtained from a study of blood T cell repertoires in COVID-19. Across the whole study: Italy, Spain and the United States were the sources of the convalescent and acute COVID-19 samples. From T cells, B-cell-depleted T cells, or PBMCs came the material, which was cDNA or gDNA.

In Seattle, patients joined the study during active infection and were tracked longitudinally. Repertoires were generated with immunoSEQ multiplex PCR, while TCRdb's copy carries only in-frame clones and drops some. The sample records tens of thousands of clones, 90% being singletons. The specimen was peripheral blood. The receptor was derived from a man between 50 and 59 years old with COVID-19, enrolled during active disease.

The CDR3 DNA is TGTGCCAGCAGCTTCATCACAGGGGGCGGCCAAGAGACCCAGTACTTC. It translates to CASSFITGGGQETQYF. This sequence joins TRBV5-5 and TRBJ2-5; TRBD1 agrees at 9 bases. From germline, CDR1 is SGHKS and CDR2 YYEKEE (reference sequence). V shed 2 bases and J 1 base; nucleotides not matched to a gene: 6. The CDR3 is made up of 16 amino acids.